Included here is one T cell receptor beta chain sequence, with context. Vbeta (60) and Jbeta (13) primers were used in the PCR. Repertoires were generated with immunoSEQ multiplex PCR, while TCRdb's copy carries only in-frame clones and drops some. This repertoire shows about 99,000 clones, about 77% found once; its top ten account for 3% to 3.5%. This specimen belongs to a study of cytomegalovirus exposure and HLA in healthy donors. The CDR3 consists of 13 residues. The germline V gene encodes CDR1 SGHDN and CDR2 FVKESK. V was clipped by 3 bases and J by 6 bases, with 8 bases between them. This chain connects TRBV14 to TRBJ2-2; TRBD2 might be the D (6 bases). The sequencing sample was made of PBMCs. This sequence originates from a man aged 40-55 years in good health and CMV-seronegative. CDR3 sequence reads: CASSHRDSGELFF. The CDR3 bases are TGTGCCAGCAGCCACCGGGACTCCGGGGAGCTGTTTTTT.